The 32 T cell receptor beta chains below come from one sample, sequenced in a study of T cell responses to AZD1222 COVID-19 vaccine. Measured with immunoSEQ multiplex PCR; TCRdb has only the in-frame clones, and not every one. The sample lists 20,000 to 30,000 clones, 88% occurring once. The material was peripheral blood, obtained 28 days after the second AZD1222 dose. These receptors were taken from an adult who received the AZD1222 COVID-19 vaccine.

The V gene is TRBV28, the J gene TRBJ1-2, with a possible D match to TRBD1 (5 bases). The CDR3 is made up of 14 amino acids. V lost 4 bases, J lost 2 bases, and 11 bases lay in between. Germline lookup yields CDR1 MDHEN and CDR2 SYDVKM. DNA of the CDR3: TGTGCCAGCAGTTCCCAGTCAGGGAACTATGGCTACACCTTC. As protein: CASSSQSGNYGYTF.

In this sample, this clone turned up a few times. CDR3 amino acids: CAPLGSSGNYGYTF. In DNA, the CDR3 is TGTGCCCCGCTCGGGTCCAGTGGAAACTATGGCTACACCTTC. This chain connects TRBV9 to TRBJ1-2; D is uncertain. The CDR3 runs to 14 residues. Trimming cost V 10 bases and J 2 bases, with 18 bases left between them. The germline gives CDR1 SGDLS, CDR2 YYNGEE.

The chain carries TRBV5-1 and TRBJ2-1, with 8 nucleotides matching TRBD2. V shed 2 bases and J 4 bases; nucleotides not matched to a gene: 8. Germline CDR1 and CDR2: SGHRS and YFSETQ. There are 16 residues in the CDR3. CDR3 region: CASSFWELADYNEQFF. In DNA form, the CDR3 reads TGCGCCAGCAGCTTTTGGGAACTAGCGGATTACAATGAGCAGTTCTTC.

The chain is built from TRBV2 and TRBJ1-2, with TRBD1 matching 12 bases. Germline CDR1 and CDR2: SNHLY and FYNNEI. The CDR3 spans 14 residues. J was trimmed by 7 bases and V by 7 bases; bases with no gene match: 7. CDR3 region: CASTRDRGPIGYTF. The CDR3 nucleotides are TGTGCCAGCACCCGGGACAGGGGGCCGATTGGCTACACCTTC.

The chain has TRBV10-3 and TRBJ2-7; 8 nucleotides align to TRBD1. CDR1 is ENHRY and CDR2 is SYGVKD in the germline V gene. This CDR3 is 16 amino acids long. Germline trimming cut 3 bases from V and 1 base from J; bases unmatched to any gene: 8. CDR3 in amino acids: CAISDPDRVVSYEQYF. The CDR3 nucleotides are TGTGCCATCAGTGACCCGGACAGGGTCGTGTCCTACGAGCAGTACTTC.

The chain couples TRBV6-5 to TRBJ2-5, with TRBD1 identical over 11 bases. This CDR3 spans 16 amino acids. V lost 2 bases, J lost 5 bases, and 7 bases stayed unmatched. CDR1 and CDR2 from the germline V gene are MNHEY and SVGAGI. For the CDR3, the DNA is TGTGCCAGCAGTTACGCCAGGACAGGGGGCGGCGAGACCCAGTACTTC. Its protein is CASSYARTGGGETQYF.

The chain uses TRBV6-2 or TRBV6-3 and TRBJ2-7, with D unclear. Germline V lookup: CDR1 MNHEY, CDR2 SVGEGT. Trimming shortened V by 5 bases and J by 3 bases, and 5 bases separated the two germline ends. CDR3 length equals 11 residues. In DNA, the CDR3 is TGTGCCAGCAGTAACTACTACGAGCAGTACTTC. This encodes CASSNYYEQYF.

This chain links TRBV5-1 with TRBJ2-5; D gene unclear. The germline CDR1 and CDR2 sequences are SGHRS and YFSETQ. CDR3 length: 13 residues. Trimming stripped 4 bases from V and 1 base from J, with 8 bases between. The CDR3 is CASSRTGQETQYF. The CDR3 nucleotides read TGCGCCAGCAGCCGGACCGGCCAAGAGACCCAGTACTTC.

In nucleotides, the CDR3 is TGTGCCAGCAGCTTAGGGGACAGGGCTACCACTGAAGCTTTCTTT. Translating gives CASSLGDRATTEAFF. The V gene is TRBV7-2, the J gene TRBJ1-1; 9 nucleotides match TRBD1. Germline CDR1 is SGHTA and CDR2 is FQGNSA. Trimming cost V 1 base and J 4 bases; bases outside gene matches: 4. The CDR3 contains 15 residues.

The gene calls are TRBV7-8 and TRBJ2-7; TRBD2 aligns across 10 bases. The V and J ends lost 5 bases and 7 bases, in that order; junction bases with no gene match: 11. The CDR3 consists of 15 residues. Germline V lookup: CDR1 SGHVS, CDR2 FQNEAQ. The CDR3 sequence: CASSPGLAALGEQYF. In DNA form, the CDR3 reads TGTGCCAGCAGCCCTGGACTAGCGGCCCTGGGGGAGCAGTACTTC.

The V call is TRBV6-5, the J call TRBJ2-7; either TRBD1 or TRBD2 may fit D (5 bases each). The CDR3 has 15 amino acids. V lost 4 bases to trimming and J lost 0 bases, with 13 bases between them. CDR1 is MNHEY, CDR2 SVGAGI, per germline. CDR3: CASSSRDPYSYEQYF. The CDR3 DNA follows: TGTGCCAGCAGTTCCCGGGACCCCTACTCCTACGAGCAGTACTTC.

V is TRBV27 and J is TRBJ2-2, with D possibly matching TRBD1 (6 bases). Germline loops: CDR1 MNHEY, CDR2 SMNVEV (reference sequence). The V end lost 2 bases, the J end lost 4 bases, and 11 bases lay between the germline ends. The CDR3 spans 15 residues. The CDR3 loop is CASSLGGHITGELFF. CDR3 DNA sequence: TGTGCCAGCAGTTTAGGGGGACACATCACCGGGGAGCTGTTTTTT.

The chain combines TRBV19 with TRBJ1-6; D might be TRBD1 (5 bases). Germline CDR1 is LNHDA and CDR2 is SQIVND (reference sequence). The CDR3 runs to 16 residues. V gave up 7 bases and J gave up 6 bases, with 19 bases separating them. The CDR3 nucleotides are TGTGCCAGTAAGGGGCTGACAGTGATGACTAATTCACCCCTCCACTTT. Protein product: CASKGLTVMTNSPLHF.

The rearrangement joins TRBV10-3 to TRBJ2-5, with D unresolved. The CDR3 has 15 residues. The V gene's germline CDR1 is ENHRY and CDR2 SYGVKD. V lost 0 bases, J lost 2 bases, and 10 bases lay in between. Here the CDR3 DNA reads TGTGCCATCAGTGAGTCGACCCGAGAGCAAGAGACCCAGTACTTC. This codes for CAISESTREQETQYF.

The chain uses TRBV5-4 and TRBJ2-3; D call uncertain. Germline-derived CDR1 and CDR2 are SGHNT and YYREEE (reference sequence). The CDR3 runs 12 residues. The ends were cut back, 5 bases at V and 0 bases at J, with 4 bases in the middle. The CDR3 loop reads CASSTSTDTQYF. DNA for the CDR3: TGTGCCAGCAGTACTAGCACAGATACGCAGTATTTT. The variable domain in full, completed from reference TRBV5-4 and TRBJ2-3, reads ETGVTQSPTHLIKTRGQQVTLRCSSQSGHNTVSWYQQALGQGPQFIFQYYREEENGRGNFPPRFSGLQFPNYSSELNVNALELDDSALYLCASSTSTDTQYFGPGTRLTVL.

This clone has only a few counts. This chain links TRBV25-1 with TRBJ1-1; D is undetermined. CDR3 length: 12 residues. Germline-derived CDR1 and CDR2 are MGHDK and SYGVNS. V lost 7 bases to trimming and J lost 2 bases, with 8 bases between them. The CDR3 nucleotides are TGTGCCAGCACCGCTGGCAACACTGAAGCTTTCTTT. This encodes CASTAGNTEAFF.

This clone came up once. The genes are TRBV28 and TRBJ2-6; 7 bases agree with TRBD1. Germline CDR1 and CDR2: MDHEN and SYDVKM. V gave up 6 bases and J gave up 0 bases; unmatched junction bases: 8. The CDR3 is 17 amino acids. The CDR3: CASSTGTVPSGANVLTF. In DNA, the CDR3 is TGTGCCAGCAGCACCGGGACAGTACCCTCTGGGGCCAACGTCCTGACTTTC. Supplemented by reference TRBV28 and TRBJ2-6, the full variable domain reads DVKVTQSSRYLVKRTGEKVFLECVQDMDHENMFWYRQDPGLGLRLIYFSYDVKMKEKGDIPEGYSVSREKKERFSLILESASTNQTSMYLCASSTGTVPSGANVLTFGAGSRLTVL.

The chain joins TRBV5-1 to TRBJ2-2, with 8 bases aligning to TRBD1. This CDR3 has 14 residues. Losses at the gene ends were 1 base for V and 5 bases for J; bases not matched to a gene: 1. The V gene's germline CDR1 is SGHRS and CDR2 YFSETQ. CDR3 region: CASSLRTGTGELFF. The CDR3 nucleotides read TGCGCCAGCAGCTTGCGGACAGGGACCGGGGAGCTGTTTTTT.

The chain carries TRBV4-1 and TRBJ2-2, with 8 bases matching TRBD2. The germline gives CDR1 MGHRA, CDR2 YSYEKL. The junction had 8 bases not matched to a gene; V was cut back by 3 bases and J by 2 bases. This CDR3 has 17 amino acids. The CDR3 loop reads CASSHDLRGVNTGELFF. The CDR3 DNA is TGCGCCAGCAGCCACGATTTGCGGGGGGTTAACACCGGGGAGCTGTTTTTT.

This clone was counted only a few times. V usage is TRBV14 and J usage is TRBJ2-1; unclear D gene. This CDR3 has 13 residues. The V gene lost 5 bases and the J gene lost 6 bases, with 11 bases spanning the gap. Germline lookup yields CDR1 SGHDN and CDR2 FVKESK. This CDR3 reads CASSTYSINEQFF. The CDR3 nucleotides are TGTGCCAGCAGCACGTACAGTATCAATGAGCAGTTCTTC. Supplemented by reference TRBV14 and TRBJ2-1, the full variable domain reads EAGVTQFPSHSVIEKGQTVTLRCDPISGHDNLYWYRRVMGKEIKFLLHFVKESKQDESGMPNNRFLAERTGGTYSTLKVQPAELEDSGVYFCASSTYSINEQFFGPGTRLTVL.

The chain links TRBV4-3 to TRBJ2-7, with D tentatively TRBD1 (5 bases). The CDR3 covers 15 residues. Trimming removed 0 bases from V and 2 bases from J, with 11 bases in between. Germline V gene lookup returns CDR1 LGHNA and CDR2 YSLEER. The CDR3 DNA reads as TGCGCCAGCAGCCAAGATGAAAGGGGCCCCTACGAGCAGTACTTC. It translates to CASSQDERGPYEQYF.

The V and J genes are TRBV7-2 and TRBJ1-2; 7 positions agree with TRBD1. Germline CDR1 reads SGHTA; CDR2 reads FQGNSA. Trimming cost V 5 bases and J 6 bases; bases outside gene matches: 12. The CDR3 length is 15 residues. CDR3 residues: CASSPFHGTDDGYTF. The CDR3 nucleotides read TGTGCCAGCAGCCCGTTTCACGGGACAGACGATGGCTACACCTTC.

The chain couples TRBV28 to TRBJ1-2; tentatively, D is TRBD1 (5 bases). The ends were cut back, 8 bases at V and 4 bases at J, with 17 bases in the middle. Germline V lookup: CDR1 MDHEN, CDR2 SYDVKM. CDR3 length equals 14 residues. CDR3 region: CASDTRGWAYGYTF. DNA of the CDR3: TGTGCCAGCGACACGAGGGGTTGGGCCTATGGCTACACCTTC.

The chain is built from TRBV13 and TRBJ1-3, with D unclear. The V end lost 5 bases, the J end lost 4 bases, and 15 bases lay between the germline ends. There are 15 residues in the CDR3. Germline-derived CDR1 and CDR2 are PRHDT and FYEKMQ (reference sequence). The CDR3, as DNA: TGTGCCAGCAGCCGAGGACTCCCACTAGGAAACACCATATATTTT. It yields the protein CASSRGLPLGNTIYF.

This clone was counted a few times. This sequence joins TRBV7-8 and TRBJ2-7; the D is unclear. This CDR3 has 18 amino acids. The germline CDR1 and CDR2 sequences are SGHVS and FQNEAQ. Trimming took 2 bases from V and 5 from J, leaving 25 bases between them. Here the CDR3 DNA reads TGTGCCAGCAGCTTAAGGTCAGGCTTGGGGATCCAGGAAAACGAGCAGTACTTC. Translating gives CASSLRSGLGIQENEQYF.

This sequence joins TRBV2 and TRBJ2-3; 9 nucleotides agree with TRBD2. Trimming removed 0 bases from V and 2 bases from J; junction bases left unmatched: 3. The CDR3 contains 16 residues. CDR1 SNHLY and CDR2 FYNNEI come from the germline V gene. In DNA form, the CDR3 reads TGTGCCAGCAGTGAAGCGCGGGGGGGGATCACAGATACGCAGTATTTT. Its translation is CASSEARGGITDTQYF.

This chain joins TRBV6-5 and TRBJ1-1; D gene uncertain. Trimming took 10 bases from V and 5 from J, leaving 17 bases between them. CDR1 MNHEY and CDR2 SVGAGI come from the germline V gene. The CDR3 contains 13 residues. CDR3 sequence (DNA): TGTGCCACCAGGCCGCACATCCAAACTGAAGCTTTCTTT. It translates to CATRPHIQTEAFF.

This sequence joins TRBV2 and TRBJ2-5; possible D gene TRBD2, 6 bases. The germline CDR1 and CDR2 sequences are SNHLY and FYNNEI. This CDR3 spans 14 amino acids. Deletions cut 8 bases from V and 4 bases from J, with 17 bases between. The CDR3 nucleotides are TGTGCCAGCTCTCCGGTCGGGGGAGGAGAGACCCAGTACTTC. Its translation is CASSPVGGGETQYF.

In DNA form, the CDR3 reads TGTGCCAGCAGCTCCGGACAGGGAGGAAATTCACCCCTCCACTTT. Translating it yields CASSSGQGGNSPLHF. The genes are TRBV5-4 and TRBJ1-6; 8 bases are a match to TRBD1. This CDR3 comprises 15 residues. With V trimmed by 3 bases and J by 7 bases, 6 bases remained unmatched. Germline V gene data show CDR1 as SGHNT and CDR2 as YYREEE (reference sequence).

The V call is TRBV5-1, the J call TRBJ1-4, with D hard to call. The CDR3 has 15 residues. From germline, CDR1 is SGHRS and CDR2 YFSETQ. V was trimmed by 4 bases and J by 0 bases, leaving 10 bases between them. The CDR3 sequence: CASSLGGTTNEKLFF. CDR3 DNA: TGCGCCAGCAGCCTGGGCGGGACAACTAATGAAAAACTGTTTTTT.

V gene TRBV4-1 combines with J gene TRBJ2-7; 8 nucleotides line up with TRBD1. The CDR3 spans 15 residues. Trimming at V came to 0 bases and at J to 6 bases, leaving 7 bases not matched to a gene. Germline V gene data show CDR1 as MGHRA and CDR2 as YSYEKL. CDR3 region: CASSQDFRTGGEQYF. CDR3 sequence (DNA): TGCGCCAGCAGCCAAGATTTCCGAACAGGGGGCGAGCAGTACTTC.

The rearrangement uses TRBV5-8 and TRBJ2-7; TRBD1 agrees at 8 bases. CDR3 length: 14 residues. The V and J ends lost 2 bases and 4 bases, in that order; junction bases with no gene match: 5. CDR1 is SGHTS, CDR2 YDEGEE, per germline. The CDR3 DNA is TGTGCCAGCAGCTTTAGGACAGGGCGGTACGAGCAGTACTTC. This gives the protein CASSFRTGRYEQYF.